This T cell receptor beta chain is from a study of regulatory T cells in long-lasting Graves disease. Study summary: Over 5 years on antithyroid drugs plus positive TSH receptor antibodies marked Graves' disease as persistent.

General study points: Favoring TRBV28, TRBJ1-2 and TRBJ2-5 was a feature seen in persistent disease.

With iRepertoire HTBI primers and Arm-PCR of CDR3 regions, TCR beta libraries were built. TCRdb reprocessed the multiplex PCR reads via MiXCR and lists one record per CDR3 protein. The sample records around 500,000 distinct CDR3 sequences, less than 25% being singletons. This clonotype was picked up many times. Its antigen is still unknown. Described time point: persistent/refractory GD, antithyroid drugs over 5 years with positive TRAb. RNA from PBMCs was the source of the TCR library. The CDR3 totals 13 residues. Between the trimmed V and J ends, which lost 5 bases and 3 bases, there was a span of 10 bases. The germline gives CDR1 SGHTA, CDR2 FQGNSA.

The specimen was peripheral blood mononuclear cells (PBMCs), collected when the disease was refractory, from a patient treated with antithyroid drugs. The source of this sequence is a female donor with Graves disease. This chain joins TRBV7-2 and TRBJ2-5; D is unresolved. CDR3 DNA sequence: TGTGCCAGCAGCGTTTACTTGGAAGAGACCCAGTACTTC. This gives the protein CASSVYLEETQYF.